A selection of T cell receptor beta chains follows, all from one sample in a study of T cells in Graves' hyperthyroidism and ophthalmopathy. TCRdb re-analysed the multiplex PCR reads in MiXCR, keeping a single row per CDR3 protein. The sample lists hundreds of thousands of distinct CDR3 sequences, 14% seen once, with around 14% in the top ten. Sequenced material: blood. These receptors were collected from a woman aged 40 to 50 with Graves' hyperthyroidism. Each CDR3 is given with its conserved first and last residue. Fields, in order: clone size, J gene, D gene, V gene, CDR3 DNA, CDR3 protein. The D gene is left open where the match is weak. Clone size, where shown, is once, few, many, or a class for clones that have expanded.

abundance: many
j_gene: TRBJ1-2
d_gene: -
v_gene: TRBV5-1
CDR3nt: TGCGCCAGCAGCTTGGAAGGACAGACCTATGGCTACACCTTC
CDR3aa: CASSLEGQTYGYTF

abundance: many
j_gene: TRBJ2-2
d_gene: TRBD2
v_gene: TRBV6-1
CDR3nt: TGTGCCAGCAGTGGATGGGGCTCATGGAGCGGGATAGTTTCCGGGGAGCTGTTTTTT
CDR3aa: CASSGWGSWSGIVSGELFF

abundance: many
j_gene: TRBJ2-7
d_gene: TRBD2
v_gene: TRBV28
CDR3nt: TGTGCCAGCAGTTTATTTCGCGGGAGGGCCTACGAGCAGTACTTC
CDR3aa: CASSLFRGRAYEQYF

abundance: -
j_gene: TRBJ2-5
d_gene: TRBD2
v_gene: TRBV5-4
CDR3nt: TGTGCCAGCGGGACTAGCGGGAGAGGCCAAGAGACCCAGTACTTC
CDR3aa: CASGTSGRGQETQYF

abundance: -
j_gene: TRBJ1-1
d_gene: -
v_gene: TRBV19
CDR3nt: TGTGCCAGTGGAAGGACAGCGAACACTGAAGCTTTCTTT
CDR3aa: CASGRTANTEAFF

abundance: many
j_gene: TRBJ2-5
d_gene: TRBD1
v_gene: TRBV28
CDR3nt: TGTGCCAGCAGTTTACCGGGACAGCAAGAGACCCAGTACTTC
CDR3aa: CASSLPGQQETQYF

abundance: many
j_gene: TRBJ2-1
d_gene: TRBD2
v_gene: TRBV5-1
CDR3nt: TGCGCCAGCAGAGGCGCGGGAGGGGTGGAACAGTTCTTC
CDR3aa: CASRGAGGVEQFF

abundance: many
j_gene: TRBJ2-7
d_gene: TRBD2
v_gene: TRBV10-3
CDR3nt: TGTGCCATCACGAGCGGGAGCGCGAGCTCCGAGCAGTACTTC
CDR3aa: CAITSGSASSEQYF

abundance: many
j_gene: TRBJ2-2
d_gene: -
v_gene: TRBV27
CDR3nt: TGTGCCAGCAGTTTATCGAGGACTGCCGTTAAGGCCGGGGAGCTGTTTTTT
CDR3aa: CASSLSRTAVKAGELFF

abundance: few
j_gene: TRBJ1-2
d_gene: -
v_gene: TRBV19
CDR3nt: TGTGCCAGTAGTATCACACGGGGAGAAGTCGGCTACACCTTC
CDR3aa: CASSITRGEVGYTF

abundance: many
j_gene: TRBJ1-1
d_gene: TRBD1
v_gene: TRBV7-9
CDR3nt: TGTGCCAGCAGCTCAGGGACAGACACTGAAGCTTTCTTT
CDR3aa: CASSSGTDTEAFF

abundance: -
j_gene: TRBJ1-6
d_gene: -
v_gene: TRBV28
CDR3nt: TGTGCCAGCAGGGGGAGCGGCTCCTATAATTCACCCCTCCACTTT
CDR3aa: CASRGSGSYNSPLHF

abundance: many
j_gene: TRBJ1-3
d_gene: -
v_gene: TRBV2
CDR3nt: TGTGCCAGCAGCAGATGGGGGCAGAGTATTGAAAACACCATATATTTT
CDR3aa: CASSRWGQSIENTIYF

abundance: -
j_gene: TRBJ2-1
d_gene: -
v_gene: TRBV5-1
CDR3nt: TGCGCCAGCAGCTTGGAATATGGGGGAAGGAATGAGCAGTTCTTC
CDR3aa: CASSLEYGGRNEQFF

abundance: -
j_gene: TRBJ2-3
d_gene: -
v_gene: TRBV2
CDR3nt: TGTGCCAGCACCCCGTGGGGTAGCACAGATACGCAGTATTTT
CDR3aa: CASTPWGSTDTQYF

abundance: few
j_gene: TRBJ2-2
d_gene: TRBD1
v_gene: TRBV7-6
CDR3nt: TGTGCCAGCAGCTACCGGACAGGGACATCCGACAACACCGGGGAGCTGTTTTTT
CDR3aa: CASSYRTGTSDNTGELFF